A selection of T cell receptor beta chains follows, all from one sample in a study of beta chain features in type 1 diabetes. Sequencing was performed with immunoSEQ multiplex PCR; in TCRdb, only in-frame clones are kept and a portion is missing. The sample carries 600,000 or so clones, 9.5% to 15% recorded once. The sample taken for sequencing was naive CD4+ T cells from blood. The source is a man aged 25 to 40 with type 1 diabetes. Each CDR3 is given without its conserved first and last residue. Fields, in order: V gene, CDR3 protein.

V gene: TRBV18; CDR3 protein: ASSLIKTGGNEKLF
V gene: TRBV7-2; CDR3 protein: ASGQGNYQPQH
V gene: TRBV2; CDR3 protein: ASTGNGRNGYT
V gene: TRBV12-5; CDR3 protein: ASGPDQGLPSTDTQY
V gene: TRBV30; CDR3 protein: AWGTGPDTQY
V gene: TRBV5-6; CDR3 protein: ASSFYRYGGETQY
V gene: TRBV5-1; CDR3 protein: ASSSLSTSGDEQY
V gene: TRBV4-3; CDR3 protein: ASSPRPGKDLEQY
V gene: TRBV7-2; CDR3 protein: ASSSRLRGADTQY
V gene: TRBV11-2; CDR3 protein: ASSLDDREMAEQY
V gene: TRBV6-5; CDR3 protein: ASSPRDKSYEQY
V gene: TRBV29-1; CDR3 protein: SVGRRTGNNEQF
V gene: TRBV14; CDR3 protein: ASSQASRSLGYT
V gene: TRBV18; CDR3 protein: ASSQKGAYEQF
V gene: TRBV6-4; CDR3 protein: ASSDSGTGRNEQF
V gene: TRBV7-7; CDR3 protein: ASSPTRAASGNTIY